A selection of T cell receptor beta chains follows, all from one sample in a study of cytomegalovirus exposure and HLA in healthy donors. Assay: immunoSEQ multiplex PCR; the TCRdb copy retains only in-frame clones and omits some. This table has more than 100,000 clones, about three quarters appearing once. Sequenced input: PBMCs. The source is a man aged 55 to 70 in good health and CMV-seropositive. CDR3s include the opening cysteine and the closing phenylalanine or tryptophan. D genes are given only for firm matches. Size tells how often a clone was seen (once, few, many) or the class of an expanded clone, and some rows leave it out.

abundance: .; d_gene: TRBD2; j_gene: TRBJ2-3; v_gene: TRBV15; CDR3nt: TGTGCCACCAGCAGAGATCTGGCGGGGGCAGATACGCAGTATTTT; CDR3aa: CATSRDLAGADTQYF
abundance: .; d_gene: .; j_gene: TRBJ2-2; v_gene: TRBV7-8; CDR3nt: TGTGCCAGCAGCTGGGGTCTGCGGGGGAACACCGGGGAGCTGTTTTTT; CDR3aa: CASSWGLRGNTGELFF
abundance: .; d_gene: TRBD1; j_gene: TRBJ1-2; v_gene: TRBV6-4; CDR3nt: TGTGCCAGCAGCCCGACGGGACAGGGTACCTATGGCTACACCTTC; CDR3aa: CASSPTGQGTYGYTF
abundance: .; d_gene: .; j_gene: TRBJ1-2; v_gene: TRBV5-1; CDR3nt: TGCGCCAGCAGCCCAAGGGGTCTGGGAAAAGCAGTTGGCTACACCTTC; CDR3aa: CASSPRGLGKAVGYTF
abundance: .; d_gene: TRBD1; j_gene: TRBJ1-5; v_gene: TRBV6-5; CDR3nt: TGTGCCAGCAGTTCTATGGGACAGGGTCCTCAGCCCCAGCATTTT; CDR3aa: CASSSMGQGPQPQHF
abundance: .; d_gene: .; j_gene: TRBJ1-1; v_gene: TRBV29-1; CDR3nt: TGCAGCGCTGGACTGAAGATGAACACTGAAGCTTTCTTT; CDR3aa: CSAGLKMNTEAFF
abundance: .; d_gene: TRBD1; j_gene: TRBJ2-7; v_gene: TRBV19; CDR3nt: TGTGCCAGTAGTCCCGGGACAGCCCCACCGGTCTACGAGCAGTACTTC; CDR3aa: CASSPGTAPPVYEQYF
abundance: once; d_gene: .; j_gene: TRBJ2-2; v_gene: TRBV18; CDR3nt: TGTGCCAGCTCACCCGTTCCCGGGGAGCTGTTTTTT; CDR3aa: CASSPVPGELFF
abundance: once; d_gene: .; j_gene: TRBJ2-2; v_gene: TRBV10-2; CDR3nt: TGCGCCAGCAGACAGAGGGCAGACGGGGAGCTGTTTTTT; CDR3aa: CASRQRADGELFF
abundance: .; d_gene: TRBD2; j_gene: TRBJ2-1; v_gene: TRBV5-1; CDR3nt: TGCGCCAGCAGCTTGTTTCTAGCGGGTGGAAATGAGCAGTTCTTC; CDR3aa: CASSLFLAGGNEQFF
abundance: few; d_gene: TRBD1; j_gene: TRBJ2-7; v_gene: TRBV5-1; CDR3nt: TGCGCCAGCAGCCCACAGGGGTACGAGCAGTACTTC; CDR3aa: CASSPQGYEQYF
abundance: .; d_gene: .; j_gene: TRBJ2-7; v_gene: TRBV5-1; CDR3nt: TGCGCCAGCAGCTTGGGCCGGGGTGGGATCTACGAGCAGTACTTC; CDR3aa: CASSLGRGGIYEQYF
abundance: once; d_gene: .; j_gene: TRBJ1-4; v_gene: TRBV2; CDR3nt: TGTGCCAGCAGGGCCCGAGGTGAAAAACTGTTTTTT; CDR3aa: CASRARGEKLFF
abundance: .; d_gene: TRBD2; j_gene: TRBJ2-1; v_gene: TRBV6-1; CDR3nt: TGTGCCAGCAGTGCCTTATTCGGACTAGCGGGAGGCAGCTCCTACAATGAGCAGTTCTTC; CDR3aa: CASSALFGLAGGSSYNEQFF
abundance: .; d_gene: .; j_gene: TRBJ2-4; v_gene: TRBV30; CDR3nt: TGTGCCTGGAATCCGCCAGGGGCAGAGAACATTCAGTACTTC; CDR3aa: CAWNPPGAENIQYF
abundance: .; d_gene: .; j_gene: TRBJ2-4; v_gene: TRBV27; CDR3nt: TGTGCCACTCGATCAGGGGACATTCAGTACTTC; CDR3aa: CATRSGDIQYF